This T cell receptor (beta chain) stems from a study of blood T cell repertoires in COVID-19. In the original processing: Researchers report that nucleated cell counts were estimated from reference gene primer amplification. Profiling relied on immunoSEQ multiplex PCR, and the TCRdb table lists in-frame clones only, not all of them. The DNA was the basis for D and trimming; V, J and clone size are from that table. The sample lists roughly 110,000 clones; more than 70% were seen once. Germline-derived CDR1 and CDR2 are MRHNA and SNTAGT. Germline trimming cut 5 bases from V and 1 base from J; bases unmatched to any gene: 4. The CDR3 is 14 amino acids.

The sample taken for sequencing was peripheral blood. This sequence originates from a man between 65 and 80 years old with acute or convalescent COVID-19. The chain employs TRBV6-4 and TRBJ1-2; TRBD1 aligns across 7 bases. Here the CDR3 reads CASSPGTDNYGYTF. The CDR3 DNA follows: TGTGCCAGCAGTCCCGGGACAGATAACTATGGCTACACCTTC.